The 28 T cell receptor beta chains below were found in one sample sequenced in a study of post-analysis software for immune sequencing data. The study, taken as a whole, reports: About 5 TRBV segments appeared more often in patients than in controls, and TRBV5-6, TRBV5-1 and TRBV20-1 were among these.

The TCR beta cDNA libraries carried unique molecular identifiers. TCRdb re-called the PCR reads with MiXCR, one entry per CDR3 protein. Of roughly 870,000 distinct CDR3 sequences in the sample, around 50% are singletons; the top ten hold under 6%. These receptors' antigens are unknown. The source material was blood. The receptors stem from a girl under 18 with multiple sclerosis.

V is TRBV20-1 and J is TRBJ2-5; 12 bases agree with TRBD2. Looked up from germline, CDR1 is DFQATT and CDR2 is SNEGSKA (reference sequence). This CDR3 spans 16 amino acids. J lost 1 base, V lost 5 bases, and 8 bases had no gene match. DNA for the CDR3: TGCAGTGCTTGGGGCACTAGCGGGGGGACCCAAGAGACCCAGTACTTC. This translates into CSAWGTSGGTQETQYF.

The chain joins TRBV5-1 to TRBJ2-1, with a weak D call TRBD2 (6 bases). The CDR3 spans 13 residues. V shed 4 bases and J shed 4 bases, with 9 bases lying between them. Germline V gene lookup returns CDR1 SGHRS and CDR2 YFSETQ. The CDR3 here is CASSTGLYNEQFF. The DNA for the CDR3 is TGCGCCAGCAGCACGGGACTTTACAATGAGCAGTTCTTC.

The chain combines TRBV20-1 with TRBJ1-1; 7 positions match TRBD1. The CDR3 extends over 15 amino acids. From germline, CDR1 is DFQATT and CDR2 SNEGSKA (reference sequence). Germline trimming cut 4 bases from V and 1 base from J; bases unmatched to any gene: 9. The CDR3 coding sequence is TGCAGTGCTAATCCTACGGACAGGAGGAACACTGAAGCTTTCTTT. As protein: CSANPTDRRNTEAFF.

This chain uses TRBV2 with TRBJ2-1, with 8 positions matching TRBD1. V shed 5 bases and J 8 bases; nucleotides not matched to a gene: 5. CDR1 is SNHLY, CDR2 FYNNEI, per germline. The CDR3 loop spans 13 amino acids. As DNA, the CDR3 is TGTGCCAGCAGTCCAGGGGGCATCGATGAGCAGTTCTTC. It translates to CASSPGGIDEQFF.

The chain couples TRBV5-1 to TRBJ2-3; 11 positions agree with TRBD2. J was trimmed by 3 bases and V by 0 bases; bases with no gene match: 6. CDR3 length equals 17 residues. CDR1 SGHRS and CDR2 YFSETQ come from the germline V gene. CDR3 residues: CASSLDPGLAATDTQYF. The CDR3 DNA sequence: TGCGCCAGCAGCTTGGACCCGGGACTAGCGGCAACAGATACGCAGTATTTT.

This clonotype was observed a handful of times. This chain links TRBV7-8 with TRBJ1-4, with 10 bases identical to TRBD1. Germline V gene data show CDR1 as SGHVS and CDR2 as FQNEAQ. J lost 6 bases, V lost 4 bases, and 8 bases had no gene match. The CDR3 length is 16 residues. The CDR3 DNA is TGTGCCAGCAGCTCTGTCGGGGACAGGGGATATGAAAAACTGTTTTTT. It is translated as CASSSVGDRGYEKLFF.

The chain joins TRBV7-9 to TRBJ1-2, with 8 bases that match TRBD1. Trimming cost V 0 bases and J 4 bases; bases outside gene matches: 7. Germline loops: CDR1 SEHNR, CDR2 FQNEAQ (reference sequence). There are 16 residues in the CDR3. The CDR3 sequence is CASSLAGATGGYGYTF. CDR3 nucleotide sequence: TGTGCCAGCAGCTTAGCGGGGGCCACAGGGGGCTATGGCTACACCTTC. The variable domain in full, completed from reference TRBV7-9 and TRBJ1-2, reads DTGVSQNPRHKITKRGQNVTFRCDPISEHNRLYWYRQTLGQGPEFLTYFQNEAQLEKSRLLSDRFSAERPKGSFSTLEIQRTEQGDSAMYLCASSLAGATGGYGYTFGSGTRLTVV.

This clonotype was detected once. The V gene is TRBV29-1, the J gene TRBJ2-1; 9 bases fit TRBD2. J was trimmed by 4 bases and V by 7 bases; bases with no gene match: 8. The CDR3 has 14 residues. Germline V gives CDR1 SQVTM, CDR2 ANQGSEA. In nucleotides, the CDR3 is TGCAGCGCCCAGGTAGCGGGGGTGTACAATGAGCAGTTCTTC. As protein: CSAQVAGVYNEQFF.

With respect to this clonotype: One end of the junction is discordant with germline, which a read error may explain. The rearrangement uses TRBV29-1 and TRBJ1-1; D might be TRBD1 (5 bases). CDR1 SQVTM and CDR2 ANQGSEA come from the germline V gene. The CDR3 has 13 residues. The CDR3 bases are TGCAGCGGTGAACGGGGCGGGAACACTGAAGCTTTCTTT. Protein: CSGERGGNTEAFF.

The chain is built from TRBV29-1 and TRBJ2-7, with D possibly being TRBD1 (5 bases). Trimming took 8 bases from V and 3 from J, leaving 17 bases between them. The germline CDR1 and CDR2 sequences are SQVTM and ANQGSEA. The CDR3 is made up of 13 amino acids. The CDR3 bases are TGCAGCATTGGCCAGGGATCCTACTACGAGCAGTACTTC. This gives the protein CSIGQGSYYEQYF.

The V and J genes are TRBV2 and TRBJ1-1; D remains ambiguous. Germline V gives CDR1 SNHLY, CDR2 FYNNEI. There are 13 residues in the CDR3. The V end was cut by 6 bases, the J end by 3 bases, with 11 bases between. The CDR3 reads CASRDRPHTEAFF. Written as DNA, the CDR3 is TGTGCCAGCAGAGACCGCCCTCACACTGAAGCTTTCTTT.

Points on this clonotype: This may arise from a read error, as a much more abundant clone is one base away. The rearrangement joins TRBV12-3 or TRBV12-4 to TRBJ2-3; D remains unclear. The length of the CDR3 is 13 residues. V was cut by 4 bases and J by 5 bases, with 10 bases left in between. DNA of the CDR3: TGTGCCAGCAGTTCTAGGTGGGGAGATACGCAGTATTTT. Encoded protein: CASSSRWGDTQYF.

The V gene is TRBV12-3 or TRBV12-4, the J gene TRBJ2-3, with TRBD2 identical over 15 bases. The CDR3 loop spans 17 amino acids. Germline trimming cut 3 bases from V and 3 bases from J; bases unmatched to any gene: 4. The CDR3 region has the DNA TGTGCCAGCAGTTTCTCCGGGACTAGCGGGAGGACAGATACGCAGTATTTT. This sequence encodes CASSFSGTSGRTDTQYF.

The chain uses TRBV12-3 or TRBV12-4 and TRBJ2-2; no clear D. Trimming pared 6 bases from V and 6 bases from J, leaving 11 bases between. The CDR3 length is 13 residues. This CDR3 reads CASSQLDAGELFF. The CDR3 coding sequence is TGTGCCAGCAGCCAATTGGACGCCGGGGAGCTGTTTTTT.

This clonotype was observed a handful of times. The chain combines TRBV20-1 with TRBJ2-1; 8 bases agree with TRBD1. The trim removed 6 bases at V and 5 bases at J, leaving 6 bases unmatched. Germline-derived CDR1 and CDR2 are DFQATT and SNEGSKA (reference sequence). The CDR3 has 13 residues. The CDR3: CSAQGQADNEQFF. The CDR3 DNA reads TGCAGTGCACAGGGACAGGCTGACAATGAGCAGTTCTTC.

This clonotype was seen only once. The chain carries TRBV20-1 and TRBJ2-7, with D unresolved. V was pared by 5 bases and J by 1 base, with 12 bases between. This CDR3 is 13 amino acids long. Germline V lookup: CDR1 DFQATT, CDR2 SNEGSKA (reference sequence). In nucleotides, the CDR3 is TGCAGTGCTTATAACGGGTTGTCCTACGAGCAGTACTTC. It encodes CSAYNGLSYEQYF.

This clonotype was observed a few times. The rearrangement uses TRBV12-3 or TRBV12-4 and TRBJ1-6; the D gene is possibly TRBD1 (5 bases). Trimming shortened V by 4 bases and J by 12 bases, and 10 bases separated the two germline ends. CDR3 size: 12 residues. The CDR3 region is CASSWPGGPLHF. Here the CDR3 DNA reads TGTGCCAGCAGTTGGCCCGGGGGACCCCTCCACTTT.

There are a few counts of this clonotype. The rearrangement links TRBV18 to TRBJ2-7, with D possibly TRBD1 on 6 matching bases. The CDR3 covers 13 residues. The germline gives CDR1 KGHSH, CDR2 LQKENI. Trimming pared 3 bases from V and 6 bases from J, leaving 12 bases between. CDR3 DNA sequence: TGTGCCAGCTCACCCACACAGGGCAGCGAGCAGTACTTC. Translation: CASSPTQGSEQYF.

The CDR3, as DNA: TGTGCCAGCGGCAGGACAGGGCGCACCGGGGAGCTGTTTTTT. This gives the protein CASGRTGRTGELFF. V is TRBV6-6 and J is TRBJ2-2, with 8 positions matching TRBD1. The CDR3 is 14 residues long. Trimming took 8 bases from V and 4 from J; bases not matched to a gene: 6. Germline CDR1 is MNHNY and CDR2 is SVGAGI (reference sequence).

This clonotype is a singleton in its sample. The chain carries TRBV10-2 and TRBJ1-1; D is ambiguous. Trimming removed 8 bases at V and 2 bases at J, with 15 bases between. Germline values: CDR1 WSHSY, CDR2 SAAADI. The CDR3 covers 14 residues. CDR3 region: CASQEGGGNTEAFF. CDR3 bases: TGCGCCAGCCAAGAGGGAGGCGGTAACACTGAAGCTTTCTTT.

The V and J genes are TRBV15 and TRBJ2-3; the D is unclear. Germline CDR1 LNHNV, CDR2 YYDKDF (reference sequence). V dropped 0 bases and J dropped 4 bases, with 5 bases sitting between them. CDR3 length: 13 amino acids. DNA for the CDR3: TGTGCCACCAGCAGAGAATCCTCAGATACGCAGTATTTT. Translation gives CATSRESSDTQYF.

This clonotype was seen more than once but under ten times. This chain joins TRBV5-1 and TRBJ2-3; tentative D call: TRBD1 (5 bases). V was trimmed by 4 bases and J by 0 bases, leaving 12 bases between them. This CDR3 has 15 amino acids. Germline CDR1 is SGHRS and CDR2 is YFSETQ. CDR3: CASSTLTESTDTQYF. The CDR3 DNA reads TGCGCCAGCAGCACCCTGACAGAAAGCACAGATACGCAGTATTTT.

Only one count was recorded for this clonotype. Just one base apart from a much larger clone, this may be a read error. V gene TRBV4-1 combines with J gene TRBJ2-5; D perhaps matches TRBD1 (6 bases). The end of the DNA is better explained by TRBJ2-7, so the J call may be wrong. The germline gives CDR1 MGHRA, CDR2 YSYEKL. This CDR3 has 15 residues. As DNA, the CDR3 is TGCGCCGGCAGCCAAGATAGGACAGCAACCTACGAGCAGTACTTC. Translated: CAGSQDRTATYEQYF.

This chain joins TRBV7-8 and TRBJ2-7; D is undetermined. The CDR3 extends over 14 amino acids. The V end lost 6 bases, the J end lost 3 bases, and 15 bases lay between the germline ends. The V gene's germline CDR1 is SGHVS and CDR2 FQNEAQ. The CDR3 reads CASSSPASLYEQYF. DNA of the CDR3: TGTGCCAGCAGTTCCCCGGCAAGCCTCTACGAGCAGTACTTC.

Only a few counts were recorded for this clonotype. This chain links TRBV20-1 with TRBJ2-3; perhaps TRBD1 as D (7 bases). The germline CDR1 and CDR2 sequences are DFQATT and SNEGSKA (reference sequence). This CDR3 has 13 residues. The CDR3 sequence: CRGGDRYTDTQYF. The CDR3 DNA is TGCAGAGGAGGGGACAGATACACAGATACGCAGTATTTT.

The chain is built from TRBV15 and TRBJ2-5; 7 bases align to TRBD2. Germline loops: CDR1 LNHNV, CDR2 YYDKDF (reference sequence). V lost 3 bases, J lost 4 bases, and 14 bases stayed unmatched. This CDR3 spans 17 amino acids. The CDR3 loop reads CATSSLPGYTSVETQYF. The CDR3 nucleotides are TGTGCCACCAGCAGTCTTCCAGGGTATACTAGCGTAGAGACCCAGTACTTC.

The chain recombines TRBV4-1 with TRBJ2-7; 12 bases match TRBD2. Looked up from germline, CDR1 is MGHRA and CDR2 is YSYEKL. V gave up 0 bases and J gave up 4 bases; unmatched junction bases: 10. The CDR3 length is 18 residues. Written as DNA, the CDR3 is TGCGCCAGCAGCCAAGATTCCCCCCAACTAGCGGGAGGTTACGAGCAGTACTTC. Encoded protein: CASSQDSPQLAGGYEQYF.

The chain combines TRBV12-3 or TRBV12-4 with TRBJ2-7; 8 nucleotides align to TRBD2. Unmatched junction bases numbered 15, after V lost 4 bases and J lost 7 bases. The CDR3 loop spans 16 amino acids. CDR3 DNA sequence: TGTGCCAGCAGTTACAGGGTTAGCGGGACCTACAATGAGCAGTACTTC. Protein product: CASSYRVSGTYNEQYF.